A single sample gave rise to the 22 T cell receptor beta chains below, sequenced in a study of blood T cell repertoires in COVID-19 (dated by TCRdb to 2020 to 2021). The library was obtained by the immunoSEQ multiplex PCR assay. TCRdb holds this immuneACCESS table with in-frame rearrangements only. Some clones are missing; in checked studies, unresolved V genes explain under half, and the rest has no known cause. The sample yields approximately 180,000 clones; more than 70% were counted once. The top ten hold 15% to 20% of the sample. The sequencing input was peripheral blood. The receptor set was obtained from a person aged 70 to 79 with COVID-19, enrolled during active disease.

The gene calls are TRBV6-5 and TRBJ1-1; possibly TRBD1 for D (5 bases). Trimming shortened V by 6 bases and J by 7 bases, and 12 bases separated the two germline ends. The CDR3 is made up of 12 amino acids. Germline CDR1 is MNHEY and CDR2 is SVGAGI. CDR3 region: CASRAQGGEAFF. The CDR3 nucleotides read TGTGCCAGCAGGGCCCAGGGAGGTGAAGCTTTCTTT.

The genes are TRBV4-3 and TRBJ2-5; 7 nucleotides match TRBD1. Per germline, CDR1 LGHNA and CDR2 YSLEER. V trimming: 1 base; J trimming: 5 bases; junction bases outside the gene matches: 10. The CDR3 totals 16 residues. For the CDR3, the DNA is TGCGCCAGCAGCCAAGGGATCCAGGGGGATGGGGAGACCCAGTACTTC. Amino acids: CASSQGIQGDGETQYF.

This clone came up a few times. The rearrangement joins TRBV7-2 to TRBJ1-1; D unclear. The germline gives CDR1 SGHTA, CDR2 FQGNSA. Deletions cut 0 bases from V and 5 bases from J, with 10 bases between. The CDR3 extends over 14 amino acids. The CDR3 bases are TGTGCCAGCAGCTTAGCCCCAGGTGGGACTGAAGCTTTCTTT. Translating gives CASSLAPGGTEAFF.

The chain links TRBV9 to TRBJ1-2, with TRBD1 matching over 7 bases. The V segment lost 6 bases and the J segment 5 bases; nucleotides outside the gene matches: 10. CDR1 is SGDLS, CDR2 YYNGEE, per germline. This CDR3 is built from 14 residues. The CDR3 nucleotides read TGTGCCAGCACTGATTCTGGACAGGCTTATGGCTACACCTTC. This sequence encodes CASTDSGQAYGYTF.

The chain carries TRBV5-6 and TRBJ1-2; 9 nucleotides line up with TRBD1. The CDR3 extends over 15 amino acids. Germline V gene data show CDR1 as SGHDT and CDR2 as YYEEEE. V shed 2 bases and J 7 bases; nucleotides not matched to a gene: 9. In DNA form, the CDR3 reads TGTGCCAGCAGCTTACAGGGGGCAGGGGGAAGTGGCTACACCTTC. It specifies CASSLQGAGGSGYTF.

The rearrangement uses TRBV3-1 (or the pseudogene TRBV3-2) and TRBJ1-1; D gene unclear. CDR1 LGHDT and CDR2 YNNKEL come from the germline V gene (reference sequence). V dropped 4 bases and J dropped 0 bases, with 12 bases sitting between them. The CDR3 contains 15 residues. The chain's CDR3 is CASSLRLGMNTEAFF. Written as DNA, the CDR3 is TGTGCCAGCAGCCTCAGACTGGGTATGAACACTGAAGCTTTCTTT.

This clone was seen a single time. The limits of the CDR3 on the DNA are not certain, so only TCRdb's listed CDR3 is given. The V call is TRBV24-1, the J call TRBJ1-4. From germline, CDR1 is KGHDR and CDR2 SFDVKD. The CDR3 adds up to 16 amino acids, both ends counted. The CDR3 is CAPGRGKYSCDEKLFF.

This rearrangement joins TRBV19 to TRBJ1-1; 8 nucleotides match TRBD1. V shed 6 bases, J shed 6 bases, and the junction held 12 bases outside the gene matches. The CDR3 has 15 amino acids. The V gene's germline CDR1 is LNHDA and CDR2 SQIVND (reference sequence). In DNA form, the CDR3 reads TGTGCCAGTAGCCCGGACAGGGTAAGGGTCGCTGAAGCTTTCTTT. Translated, it gives CASSPDRVRVAEAFF.

The genes are TRBV4-2 and TRBJ2-5; D remains unclear. The CDR3 is 15 amino acids. The V gene lost 1 base and the J gene lost 5 bases, with 14 bases spanning the gap. Germline lookup yields CDR1 LGHNA and CDR2 YNFKEQ. The CDR3 loop reads CASSQAAYQAETQYF. The CDR3 bases are TGTGCCAGCAGCCAAGCGGCCTACCAGGCGGAGACCCAGTACTTC.

A single count supports this clone. This rearrangement joins TRBV5-8 to TRBJ2-7; 8 bases map to TRBD2. The germline V gene encodes CDR1 SGHTS and CDR2 YDEGEE. CDR3 length: 17 residues. With V trimmed by 0 bases and J by 4 bases, 12 bases remained unmatched. Here the CDR3 DNA reads TGTGCCAGCAGCTTGGAACGGGGCGAAGCGGGAGTGTACGAGCAGTACTTC. Encoded protein: CASSLERGEAGVYEQYF.

V is TRBV9 and J is TRBJ1-3, with a tentative D call TRBD1 (5 bases). V was clipped by 4 bases and J by 0 bases, with 20 bases between them. The CDR3 runs to 18 residues. Germline CDR1 SGDLS, CDR2 YYNGEE. The CDR3 DNA sequence: TGTGCCAGCAGCACCCCAAGTTGGGGGGTCCTCTCTGGAAACACCATATATTTT. It translates to CASSTPSWGVLSGNTIYF. The full variable domain, with the rest looked up from reference TRBV9 and TRBJ1-3, is DSGVTQTPKHLITATGQRVTLRCSPRSGDLSVYWYQQSLDQGLQFLIQYYNGEERAKGNILERFSAQQFPDLHSELNLSSLELGDSALYFCASSTPSWGVLSGNTIYFGEGSWLTVV.

The chain carries TRBV11-3 and TRBJ1-5; D is uncertain. The CDR3 sequence is 13 residues long. The germline gives CDR1 SGHNT, CDR2 YENEEA. V lost 4 bases to trimming and J lost 3 bases, with 7 bases between them. CDR3 in amino acids: CASSSKHNQPQHF. In DNA, the CDR3 is TGTGCCAGCAGCTCAAAGCACAATCAGCCCCAGCATTTT.

This chain uses TRBV10-2 with TRBJ1-6; the D gene is possibly TRBD1 (5 bases). The CDR3 is 14 residues long. From germline, CDR1 is WSHSY and CDR2 SAAADI. V was shortened by 8 bases and J by 10 bases, with 18 bases between the two germline ends. The CDR3 DNA is TGCGCCAGCCAGGGAGGCGTCGGCAGCTCACCCCTCCACTTT. Its translation: CASQGGVGSSPLHF.

This chain uses TRBV24-1 with TRBJ2-7, with D tentatively TRBD1 (6 bases). V was clipped by 9 bases and J by 6 bases, with 11 bases between them. The CDR3 is made up of 11 amino acids. Germline V gene lookup returns CDR1 KGHDR and CDR2 SFDVKD. CDR3 protein: CATCVGGEQYF. The CDR3 DNA is TGTGCCACCTGTGTAGGGGGCGAGCAGTACTTC.

V gene TRBV3-1 (or the pseudogene TRBV3-2) combines with J gene TRBJ1-1; 9 nucleotides line up with TRBD1. The CDR3 has 18 amino acids. With V trimmed by 4 bases and J by 0 bases, 12 bases remained unmatched. Per germline, CDR1 LGHDT and CDR2 YNNKEL (reference sequence). The CDR3 bases are TGTGCCAGCAGCCCAGGCTCCGGGACAGGGAGACTGAACACTGAAGCTTTCTTT. Amino acid sequence: CASSPGSGTGRLNTEAFF.

This sequence joins TRBV19 and TRBJ2-2, with D possibly TRBD1 on 6 matching bases. From germline, CDR1 is LNHDA and CDR2 SQIVND (reference sequence). The CDR3 is made up of 13 amino acids. The CDR3 reads CAGRDINTGELFF. CDR3 nucleotides: TGTGCAGGAAGGGACATCAACACCGGGGAGCTGTTTTTT.

The chain links TRBV28 to TRBJ2-5; the D gene is possibly TRBD2 (5 bases). V lost 7 bases, J lost 5 bases, and 20 bases lay in between. CDR1 MDHEN and CDR2 SYDVKM come from the germline V gene. The CDR3 is 15 amino acids. CDR3 in amino acids: CASTQPRGRVETQYF. CDR3 DNA: TGTGCCAGCACCCAGCCAAGAGGGAGAGTGGAGACCCAGTACTTC.

The J gene is TRBJ2-4, the V gene TRBV3-1 (or the pseudogene TRBV3-2); 11 nucleotides match TRBD2. This CDR3 has 15 residues. CDR1 and CDR2 (germline): LGHDT, YNNKEL (reference sequence). V was clipped by 1 base and J by 11 bases; unmatched bases: 7. The chain's CDR3 is CASSQATSGSIVQYF. DNA for the CDR3: TGTGCCAGCAGCCAAGCAACTAGCGGGAGTATCGTTCAGTACTTC.

The rearrangement uses TRBV3-1 (or the pseudogene TRBV3-2) and TRBJ2-5; 11 positions match TRBD2. The germline V gene encodes CDR1 LGHDT and CDR2 YNNKEL (reference sequence). V gave up 8 bases and J gave up 0 bases; unmatched junction bases: 5. The length of the CDR3 is 15 residues. CDR3 amino acids: CASWSSGGYQETQYF. For the CDR3, the DNA is TGTGCCAGCTGGTCTAGCGGGGGGTACCAAGAGACCCAGTACTTC.

This clone appeared once. This rearrangement joins TRBV28 to TRBJ2-7, with TRBD1 matching over 11 bases. Germline V CDR1 and CDR2: MDHEN, SYDVKM. The V and J ends lost 6 bases and 4 bases, in that order; junction bases with no gene match: 8. The CDR3 consists of 15 residues. CDR3 residues: CASRSAGTGGYEQYF. CDR3 in DNA: TGTGCCAGCAGGTCGGCGGGGACAGGGGGGTACGAGCAGTACTTC.

This clone turned up a few times. The chain couples TRBV2 to TRBJ1-6; D gene ambiguous. V was trimmed by 1 base and J by 10 bases, leaving 14 bases between them. Germline CDR1 SNHLY, CDR2 FYNNEI. The CDR3 runs 15 residues. DNA of the CDR3: TGTGCCAGCAGTGAAGTAGAGGGAGGGAACTCACCCCTCCACTTT. This translates into CASSEVEGGNSPLHF. The complete variable domain, with remaining parts taken from reference TRBV2 and TRBJ1-6, reads EPEVTQTPSHQVTQMGQEVILRCVPISNHLYFYWYRQILGQKVEFLVSFYNNEISEKSEIFDDQFSVERPDGSNFTLKIRSTKLEDSAMYFCASSEVEGGNSPLHFGNGTRLTVT.

The gene calls are TRBV6-2 or TRBV6-3 and TRBJ1-5; D is undetermined. CDR3 length: 16 residues. V was shortened by 5 bases and J by 0 bases, with 14 bases between the two germline ends. The V gene's germline CDR1 is MNHEY and CDR2 SVGEGT. In DNA, the CDR3 is TGTGCCAGCAGTACCTCCGGCGGATATAGCAATCAGCCCCAGCATTTT. Its protein is CASSTSGGYSNQPQHF.